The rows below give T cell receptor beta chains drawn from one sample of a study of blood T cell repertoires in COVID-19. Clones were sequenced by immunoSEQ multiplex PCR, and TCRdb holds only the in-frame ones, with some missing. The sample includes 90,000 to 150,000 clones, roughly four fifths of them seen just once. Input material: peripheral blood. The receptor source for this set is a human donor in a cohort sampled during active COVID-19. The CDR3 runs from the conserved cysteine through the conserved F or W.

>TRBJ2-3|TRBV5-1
CASSLPTSGGLTDTQYF
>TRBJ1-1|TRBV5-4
CASSFPGRLGEAFF
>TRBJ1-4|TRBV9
CASSVGQGHEKLFF
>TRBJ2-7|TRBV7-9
CASSIGVGSEQYF
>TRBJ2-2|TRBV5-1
CASSLGTTNTGELFF
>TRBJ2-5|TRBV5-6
CASGRGGQETQYF
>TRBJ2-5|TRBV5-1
CASSLDVSGGASPQETQYF
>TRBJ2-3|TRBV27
CASSFRQGTDTQYF
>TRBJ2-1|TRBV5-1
CASRTSGGANEQFF
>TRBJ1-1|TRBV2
CASRLGQMNTEAFF
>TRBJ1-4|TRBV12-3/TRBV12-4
CASSFVPGEKLFF
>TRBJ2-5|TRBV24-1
CATSGRGGKQETQYF
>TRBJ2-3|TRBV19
CASSGVGAGGSTDTQYF
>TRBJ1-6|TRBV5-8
CASIRGSPLHF
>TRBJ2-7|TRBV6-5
CASRRQGPYEQYF
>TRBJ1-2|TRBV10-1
CASRGQGGFYGYTF
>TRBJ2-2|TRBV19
CASSMRQGNTGELFF
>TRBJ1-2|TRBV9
CASSPRGAGRDYGYTF
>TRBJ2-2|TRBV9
CASSTPGLFTGELFF
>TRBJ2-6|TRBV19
CASSISGGPPSGANVLTF
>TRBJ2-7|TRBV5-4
CASSPDSTSYEQYF
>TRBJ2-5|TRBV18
CASSPPRGWETQYF
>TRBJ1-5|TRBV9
CASSVGDSNQPQHF
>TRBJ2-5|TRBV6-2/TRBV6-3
CASSYRTSGVQETQYF
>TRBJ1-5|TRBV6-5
CASSYRAGGQPQHF
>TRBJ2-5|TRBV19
CASSIVNREETQYF
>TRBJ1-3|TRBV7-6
CASSLVQGDSGNTIYF
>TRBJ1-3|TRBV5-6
CASSHSFRGDGNTIYF
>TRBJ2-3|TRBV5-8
CASSRTGGMATDTQYF
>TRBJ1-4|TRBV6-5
CASSRQTTNEKLFF
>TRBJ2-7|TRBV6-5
CASSYSGASEQYF
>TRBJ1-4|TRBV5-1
CASSFSGTAGEKLFF
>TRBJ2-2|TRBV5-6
CASSQLGLAEANTGELFF
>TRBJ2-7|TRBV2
CASSGQDRGEQYF
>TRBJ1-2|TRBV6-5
CASMKGEGYTF
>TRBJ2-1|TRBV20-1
CSASRTGEQFF
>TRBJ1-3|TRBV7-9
CASSLEGTGNTIYF
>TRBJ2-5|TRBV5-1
CASRGTEETQYF
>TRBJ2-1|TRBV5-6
CASSPEAGRNNEQFF
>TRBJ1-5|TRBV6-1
CASSEVGGEPQHF